This T cell receptor beta chain emerged from a study of shared clonotypes between healthy human individuals. Study at large: Two women and three men aged 18 to 49 served as donors. Study-wide points: A handful of donors held about 5% of naive CD4 clonotypes in common. Sampling included only blood; tissue repertoires likely differ.

Terminally differentiated effector memory CD45RA+ cells were excluded by CCR7 positive selection of CD45RO-negative cells. A word on this clone: As yet, its antigen is unknown.

CDR3 length: 14 residues. Germline assignment: CDR1 MNHNS and CDR2 SASEGT. Losses at the gene ends were 6 bases for V and 3 bases for J; bases not matched to a gene: 8. Libraries were prepared by immunoSEQ multiplex PCR; TCRdb keeps only in-frame clonotypes and omits some of them. The table has roughly 2 million clones, roughly 95% seen once. This receptor was identified in a man younger than 35 in good health. This sequence joins TRBV6-1 and TRBJ2-7; 7 positions match TRBD1. What was sequenced was naive CD8+ T cells sorted from blood. CDR3 sequence reads: CASRKTGKGYEQYF. The CDR3 region has the DNA TGTGCCAGCAGAAAGACAGGGAAGGGCTACGAGCAGTACTTC.